A selection of T cell receptor beta chains follows, all from one sample in a study of early T cells in non-severe SARS-CoV-2 infection. In TCRdb, the 5' RACE reads were re-called with MiXCR into one record per CDR3 protein. In the table there are approximately 120,000 distinct CDR3 sequences, around 14% of which are singletons. Sequencing was performed on whole blood. Source of these receptors: an adult who was a healthcare worker with PCR-confirmed SARS-CoV-2 infection or an uninfected control (not recorded which). The CDR3 runs from the conserved cysteine through the conserved F or W. D genes are given only for firm matches. Size tells how often a clone was seen (once, few, many) or the class of an expanded clone, and some rows leave it out.

>TRBV7-9|.|.|TRBJ2-5
CASSFKPGLRDRGTQYF
TGTGCCAGCAGCTTCAAGCCGGGACTCCGAGACCGAGGGACCCAGTACTTC
>TRBV12-3/TRBV12-4|.|few|TRBJ2-3
CASRDTASTDTQYF
TGTGCCAGCAGGGACACAGCTAGCACAGATACGCAGTATTTT
>TRBV4-1|TRBD1|few|TRBJ2-2
CASSQDWGQGNTGELFF
TGCGCCAGCAGCCAAGATTGGGGACAGGGAAACACCGGGGAGCTGTTTTTT
>TRBV12-3/TRBV12-4|TRBD2|few|TRBJ2-5
CASSLRLAGGETQYF
TGTGCCAGCAGTTTACGACTAGCGGGGGGCGAGACCCAGTACTTC
>TRBV12-3/TRBV12-4|.|.|TRBJ2-6
CASSFSSGRPGANVLTF
TGTGCCAGCAGCTTCTCCTCAGGGAGGCCTGGGGCCAACGTCCTGACTTTC
>TRBV7-9|.|few|TRBJ1-2
CASRRDGGSLGYTF
TGTGCCAGCAGAAGGGACGGTGGGAGTCTTGGCTACACCTTC
>TRBV12-3/TRBV12-4|.|.|TRBJ1-1
CASSGPGLNTEAFF
TGTGCCAGCAGTGGCCCGGGCCTGAACACTGAAGCTTTCTTT
>TRBV14|.|.|TRBJ1-6
CASSQGKDSPLHF
TGTGCCAGCAGCCAAGGAAAAGATTCACCCCTCCACTTT
>TRBV7-9|TRBD1|few|TRBJ1-6
CASSKEGQGNSPLHF
TGTGCCAGCTCCAAGGAGGGACAGGGGAATTCACCCCTCCACTTT
>TRBV5-4|.|many|TRBJ1-2
CASSLAGVYGYTF
TGTGCCAGCAGCTTGGCGGGAGTCTATGGCTACACCTTC
>TRBV7-2|TRBD1|.|TRBJ2-7
CASSFTTGLSSYEQYF
TGTGCCAGCAGCTTTACGACAGGGTTAAGTTCCTACGAGCAGTACTTC
>TRBV5-4|TRBD1|.|TRBJ1-1
CASSSEMDRGDEAFF
TGTGCCAGCAGCTCGGAAATGGACAGGGGGGATGAAGCTTTCTTT
>TRBV7-2|TRBD2|many|TRBJ2-1
CASSFGLAGTNEQFF
TGTGCCAGCAGCTTTGGACTAGCGGGGACCAATGAGCAGTTCTTC
>TRBV5-1|TRBD2|few|TRBJ2-7
CASSFGRGDYEQYF
TGCGCCAGCAGCTTTGGACGGGGGGATTACGAGCAGTACTTC
>TRBV5-5|.|many|TRBJ1-1
CASSLSLPITEAFF
TGTGCCAGCAGCTTGTCGCTCCCTATCACTGAAGCTTTCTTT
>TRBV6-6|TRBD1|.|TRBJ2-7
CASSYSRQGASEEQYF
TGTGCCAGCAGTTACTCGAGGCAGGGGGCATCGGAAGAGCAGTACTTC
>TRBV7-8|.|few|TRBJ1-1
CASSILDRMTEAFF
TGTGCCAGCAGCATTCTCGATAGAATGACTGAAGCTTTCTTT
>TRBV3-1|.|few|TRBJ2-3
CASSPASPTDTQYF
TGTGCCAGCAGCCCCGCGAGCCCAACAGATACGCAGTATTTT
>TRBV7-2|TRBD2|.|TRBJ2-3
CASSGGLAGVYTQYF
TGTGCCAGCAGCGGGGGACTAGCGGGGGTATATACGCAGTATTTT
>TRBV7-3|.|few|TRBJ2-3
CASSEDRRSSGTQYF
TGTGCCAGCAGCGAGGATCGAAGGTCGTCGGGTACGCAGTATTTT
>TRBV5-1|.|few|TRBJ2-3
CASLESSTDTQYF
TGCGCCAGTCTGGAATCGAGCACAGATACGCAGTATTTT
>TRBV29-1|.|.|TRBJ1-5
CSSLYPANQPQHF
TGCAGCTCGCTATACCCGGCCAATCAGCCCCAGCATTTT
>TRBV3-2|.|.|TRBJ1-2
CASSHGSEGYYGYTF
TGTGCCAGCAGCCACGGGTCTGAGGGATACTATGGCTACACCTTC
>TRBV7-2|TRBD2|many|TRBJ2-7
CASSSGLAGVEQYF
TGTGCCAGCAGCTCGGGACTAGCGGGGGTCGAGCAGTACTTC
>TRBV18|.|few|TRBJ2-1
CASSPPRRTYNEQFF
TGTGCCAGCTCCCCTCCTAGACGGACCTACAATGAGCAGTTCTTC
>TRBV20-1|.|few|TRBJ1-1
CSARAKLNTEAFF
TGCAGTGCTAGAGCAAAATTGAACACTGAAGCTTTCTTT
>TRBV7-3|.|.|TRBJ2-2
CASSRGGSTGELFF
TGTGCCAGCAGTCGCGGTGGCTCCACCGGGGAGCTGTTTTTT
>TRBV6-1|.|.|TRBJ1-3
CASSDYGNTIYF
TGTGCCAGCAGCGATTATGGAAACACCATATATTTT
>TRBV7-3|TRBD2|many|TRBJ2-1
CASSTLAGGRHEQFF
TGTGCCAGCAGCACCCTAGCGGGGGGGCGGCATGAGCAGTTCTTC
>TRBV7-2|.|few|TRBJ1-2
CASSLSPSLNYGYTF
TGTGCCAGCAGCTTAAGTCCGAGCTTAAACTATGGCTACACCTTC
>TRBV2|.|.|TRBJ2-4
CAISGGHLLAKNIQYF
TGTGCCATCTCTGGGGGGCATCTCCTAGCCAAAAACATTCAGTACTTC
>TRBV9|.|few|TRBJ1-2
CASSVTPQDQAGYGYTF
TGTGCCAGCAGCGTAACTCCCCAGGACCAGGCGGGTTATGGCTACACCTTC
>TRBV12-3/TRBV12-4|TRBD1|few|TRBJ1-1
CASSGQGLTEAFF
TGTGCCAGCAGCGGACAGGGTTTAACTGAAGCTTTCTTT
>TRBV12-3/TRBV12-4|.|few|TRBJ2-2
CASSPQLNTGELFF
TGTGCCAGCAGCCCCCAACTGAACACCGGGGAGCTGTTTTTT
>TRBV10-1|.|few|TRBJ2-6
CASTPAGSSGANVLTF
TGCGCCAGCACCCCCGCGGGCTCCTCTGGGGCCAACGTCCTGACTTTC
>TRBV7-2|.|.|TRBJ2-1
CASSLAEGQFF
TGTGCCAGCAGCCTGGCCGAGGGGCAGTTCTTC
>TRBV5-1|TRBD2|few|TRBJ2-1
CASSLTKRGPVWDEQFF
TGCGCCAGCAGCTTGACCAAGCGGGGGCCCGTTTGGGATGAGCAGTTCTTC
>TRBV7-9|TRBD2|.|TRBJ2-3
CASSQTSGGSTDTQYF
TGTGCCAGCAGCCAGACTAGCGGGGGAAGCACAGATACGCAGTATTTT
>TRBV7-3|.|many|TRBJ1-1
CASSPELNTEAFF
TGTGCCAGCAGCCCGGAGTTGAACACTGAAGCTTTCTTT
>TRBV9|.|.|TRBJ2-3
CASSAEGQGADTQYF
TGTGCCAGCAGCGCAGAGGGCCAGGGAGCAGATACGCAGTATTTT
>TRBV12-3/TRBV12-4|TRBD2|few|TRBJ2-3
CASMHRGGGADTQYF
TGTGCCAGCATGCACCGGGGCGGGGGGGCAGATACGCAGTATTTT